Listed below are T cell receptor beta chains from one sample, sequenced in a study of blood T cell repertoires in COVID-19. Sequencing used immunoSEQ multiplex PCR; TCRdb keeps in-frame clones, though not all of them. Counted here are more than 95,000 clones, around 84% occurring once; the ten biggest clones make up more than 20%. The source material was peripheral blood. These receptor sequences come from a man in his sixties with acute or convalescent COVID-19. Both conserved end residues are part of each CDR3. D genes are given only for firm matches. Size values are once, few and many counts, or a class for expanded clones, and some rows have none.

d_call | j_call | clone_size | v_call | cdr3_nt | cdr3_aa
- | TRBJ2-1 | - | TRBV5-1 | TGCGCCAGCAGCTTGCAGGCGGGCTACAATGAGCAGTTCTTC | CASSLQAGYNEQFF
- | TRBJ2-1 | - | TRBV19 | TGTGCCAGTAGCCACGTGGGACTCCGTGGCGGGAATGAGCAGTTCTTC | CASSHVGLRGGNEQFF
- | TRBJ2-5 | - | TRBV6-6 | TGTGCCAGCAGTTATACTCTCGTTGGAGAGACCCAGTACTTC | CASSYTLVGETQYF
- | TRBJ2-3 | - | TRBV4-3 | TGCGCCAGCAGCCAAGGTCCCGCGACAGATACGCAGTATTTT | CASSQGPATDTQYF
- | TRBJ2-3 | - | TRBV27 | TGTGCCAGCAGTTCCCCTCCCCTAACGCAGTATTTT | CASSSPPLTQYF
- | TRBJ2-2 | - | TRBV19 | TGTGCCAGTACTCGTTGGGGGGAGAAAAGTTTAATTACCGGGGAGCTGTTTTTT | CASTRWGEKSLITGELFF
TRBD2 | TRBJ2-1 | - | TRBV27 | TGTGCCAGCAGTTCGAGCCGGGCTAGCGGGAGGGATAATGAGCAGTTCTTC | CASSSSRASGRDNEQFF
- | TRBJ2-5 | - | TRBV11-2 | TGTGCCAGCAGCTTAGTACCCGGGGTGAAGAAAGAGACCCAGTACTTC | CASSLVPGVKKETQYF
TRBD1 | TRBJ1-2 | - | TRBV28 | TGTGCCAGCAGTTTATTTGACAGGGGCAGTGGCTACACCTTC | CASSLFDRGSGYTF
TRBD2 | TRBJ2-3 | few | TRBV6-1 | TGTGCCAGCAGTGAAAGACTAGCGGGGTGGGGGTACACAGATACGCAGTATTTT | CASSERLAGWGYTDTQYF
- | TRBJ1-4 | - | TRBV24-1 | TGTGCCACCAGTCGGGTGGAAGGAGAAAAACTGTTTTTT | CATSRVEGEKLFF
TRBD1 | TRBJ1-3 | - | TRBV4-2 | TGTGCCAGCAGCCCCCCCGGGACAGGGTTCCGGACCATATATTTT | CASSPPGTGFRTIYF
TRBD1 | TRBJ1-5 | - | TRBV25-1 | TGTGCCAGCAGTTCAGACCGACAGGGGTGGGGAAATCAGCCCCAGCATTTT | CASSSDRQGWGNQPQHF
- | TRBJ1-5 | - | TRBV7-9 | TGTGCCAGCAGCTTAAACCAGGGTACTCAGCCCCAGCATTTT | CASSLNQGTQPQHF
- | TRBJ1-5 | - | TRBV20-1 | TGCAGTGTGGGAGGGAATCAGCCCCAGCATTTT | CSVGGNQPQHF
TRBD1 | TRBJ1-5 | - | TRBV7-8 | TGTGCCAGCAGCCGGACAGGGGATGAACAGCCCCAGCATTTT | CASSRTGDEQPQHF
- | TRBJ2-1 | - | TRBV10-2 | TGCGCCACCGAGGACTTATTTAGCAATGAGCAGTTCTTC | CATEDLFSNEQFF
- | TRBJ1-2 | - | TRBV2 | TGTGCCAGCAGTGAACAGGCCAGGGTAAGGGCTGGCTACACCTTC | CASSEQARVRAGYTF
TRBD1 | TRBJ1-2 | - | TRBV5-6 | TGTGCCAGCAGCTTCTCCGGGACAGGGTATGGCTACACCTTC | CASSFSGTGYGYTF
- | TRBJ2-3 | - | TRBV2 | TGTGCCAGCAGTGGAGAGCCAGATACGCAGTATTTT | CASSGEPDTQYF
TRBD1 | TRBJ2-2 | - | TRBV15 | TGTGCCACTAACCCGTCCGGGACAGGGGTTCCGCAGGTCACCGGGGAGCTGTTTTTT | CATNPSGTGVPQVTGELFF
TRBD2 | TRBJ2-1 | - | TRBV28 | TGTGCCAGCAGTTTATTGGGACTAGCGGGATCCAATGAGCAGTTCTTC | CASSLLGLAGSNEQFF
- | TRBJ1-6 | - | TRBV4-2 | TGTGCCAGCAGCCTCTTAGAGAATTCACCCCTCCACTTT | CASSLLENSPLHF
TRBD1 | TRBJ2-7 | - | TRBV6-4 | TGTGCCAGCAGTGACACCGACAGGGGGGGGTCCTACGAGCAGTACTTC | CASSDTDRGGSYEQYF
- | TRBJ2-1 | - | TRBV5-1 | TGCGCCAGCAGCTTGTTGGGACTGCACTCCTACAATGAGCAGTTCTTC | CASSLLGLHSYNEQFF